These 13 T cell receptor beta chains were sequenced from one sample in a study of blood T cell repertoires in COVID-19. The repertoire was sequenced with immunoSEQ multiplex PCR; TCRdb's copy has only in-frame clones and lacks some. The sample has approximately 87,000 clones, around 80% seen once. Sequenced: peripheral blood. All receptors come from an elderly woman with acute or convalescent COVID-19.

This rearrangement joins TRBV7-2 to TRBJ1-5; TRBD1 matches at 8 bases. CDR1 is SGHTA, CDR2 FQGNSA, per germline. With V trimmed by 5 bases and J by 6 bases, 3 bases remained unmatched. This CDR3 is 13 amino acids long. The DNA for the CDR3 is TGTGCCAGCAGCGGACAGGGCGGTCAGCCCCAGCATTTT. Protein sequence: CASSGQGGQPQHF. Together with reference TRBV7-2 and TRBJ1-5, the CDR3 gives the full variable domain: GAGVSQSPSNKVTEKGKDVELRCDPISGHTALYWYRQSLGQGLEFLIYFQGNSAPDKSGLPSDRFSAERTGGSVSTLTIQRTQQEDSAVYLCASSGQGGQPQHFGDGTRLSIL.

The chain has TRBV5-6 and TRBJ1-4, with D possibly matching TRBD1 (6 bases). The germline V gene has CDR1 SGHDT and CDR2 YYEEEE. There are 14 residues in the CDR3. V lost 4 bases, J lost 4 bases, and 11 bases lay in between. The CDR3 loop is CASSQGRVNEKLFF. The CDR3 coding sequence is TGTGCCAGCAGCCAGGGGAGGGTTAATGAAAAACTGTTTTTT.

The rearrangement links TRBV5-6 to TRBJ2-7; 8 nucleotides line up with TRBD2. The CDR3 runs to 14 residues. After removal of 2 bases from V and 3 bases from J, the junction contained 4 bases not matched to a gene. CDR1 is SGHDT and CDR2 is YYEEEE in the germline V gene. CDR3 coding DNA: TGTGCCAGCAGCTTTAGCGGGGCCTTCTACGAGCAGTACTTC. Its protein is CASSFSGAFYEQYF.

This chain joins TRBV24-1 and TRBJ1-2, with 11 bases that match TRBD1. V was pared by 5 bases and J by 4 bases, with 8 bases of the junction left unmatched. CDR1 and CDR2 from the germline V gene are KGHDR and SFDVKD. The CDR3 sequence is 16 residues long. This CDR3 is CATSGSDRGLFYGYTF. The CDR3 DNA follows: TGTGCCACCAGTGGGTCGGACAGGGGGCTATTCTATGGCTACACCTTC.

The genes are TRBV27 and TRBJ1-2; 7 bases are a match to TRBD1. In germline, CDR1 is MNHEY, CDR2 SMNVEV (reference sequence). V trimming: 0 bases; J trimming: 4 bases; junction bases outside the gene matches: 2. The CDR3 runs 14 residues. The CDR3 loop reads CASSLSGQLYGYTF. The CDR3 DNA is TGTGCCAGCAGTTTATCGGGACAGCTCTATGGCTACACCTTC.

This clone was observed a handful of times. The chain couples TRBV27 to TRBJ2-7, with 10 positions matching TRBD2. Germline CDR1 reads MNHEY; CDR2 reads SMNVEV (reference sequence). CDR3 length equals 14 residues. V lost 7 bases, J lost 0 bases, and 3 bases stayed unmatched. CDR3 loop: CASTRTSGSYEQYF. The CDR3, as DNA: TGTGCCAGCACCCGGACTAGCGGCTCCTACGAGCAGTACTTC.

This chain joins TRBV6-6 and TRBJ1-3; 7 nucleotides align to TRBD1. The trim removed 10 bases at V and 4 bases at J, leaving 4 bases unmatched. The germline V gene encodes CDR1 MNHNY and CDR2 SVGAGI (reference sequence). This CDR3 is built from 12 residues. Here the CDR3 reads CATTGAGNTIYF. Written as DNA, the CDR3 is TGTGCCACCACAGGGGCAGGAAACACCATATATTTT.

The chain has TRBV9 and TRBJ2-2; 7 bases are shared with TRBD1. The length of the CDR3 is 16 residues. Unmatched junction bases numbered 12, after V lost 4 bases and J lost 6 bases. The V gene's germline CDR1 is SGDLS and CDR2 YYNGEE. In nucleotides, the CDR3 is TGTGCCAGCAGCCCGAGGACAGGTCTTGCGTCCGGGGAGCTGTTTTTT. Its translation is CASSPRTGLASGELFF.

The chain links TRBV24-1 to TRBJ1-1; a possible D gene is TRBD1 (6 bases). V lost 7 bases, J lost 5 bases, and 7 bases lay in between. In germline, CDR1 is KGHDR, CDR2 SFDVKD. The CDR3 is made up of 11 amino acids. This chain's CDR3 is CATSRGTEAFF. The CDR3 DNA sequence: TGTGCCACCAGCAGGGGTACTGAAGCTTTCTTT.

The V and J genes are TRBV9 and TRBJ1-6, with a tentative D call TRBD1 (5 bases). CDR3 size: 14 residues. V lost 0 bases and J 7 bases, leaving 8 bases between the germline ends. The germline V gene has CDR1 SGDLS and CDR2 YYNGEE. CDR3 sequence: CASSVGGENSPLHF. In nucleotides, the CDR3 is TGTGCCAGCAGCGTAGGGGGGGAGAATTCACCCCTCCACTTT.

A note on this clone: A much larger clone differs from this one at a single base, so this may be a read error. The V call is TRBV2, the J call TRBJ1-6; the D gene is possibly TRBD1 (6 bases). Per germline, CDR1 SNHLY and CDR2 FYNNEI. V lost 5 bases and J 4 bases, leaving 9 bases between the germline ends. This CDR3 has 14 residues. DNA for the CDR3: TGTGCCAGCAGTTTACAGGGTTATAATTCACCCCTCCACTTT. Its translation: CASSLQGYNSPLHF. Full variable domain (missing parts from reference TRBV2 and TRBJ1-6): EPEVTQTPSHQVTQMGQEVILRCVPISNHLYFYWYRQILGQKVEFLVSFYNNEISEKSEIFDDQFSVERPDGSNFTLKIRSTKLEDSAMYFCASSLQGYNSPLHFGNGTRLTVT.

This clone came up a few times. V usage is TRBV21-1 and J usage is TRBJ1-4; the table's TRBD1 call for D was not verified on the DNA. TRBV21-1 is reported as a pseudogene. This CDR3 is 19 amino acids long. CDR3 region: CASSKDSGTGLAPNEKLFF. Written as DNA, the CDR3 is TGTGCCAGCAGCAAGGACTCCGGGACAGGGTTAGCGCCTAATGAAAAACTGTTTTTT.

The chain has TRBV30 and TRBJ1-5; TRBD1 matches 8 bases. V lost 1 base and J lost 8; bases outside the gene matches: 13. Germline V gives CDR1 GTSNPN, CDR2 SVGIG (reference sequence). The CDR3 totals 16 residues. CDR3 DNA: TGTGCCTGGAGTGCCCGGGGACAGGCCAACCGGGAGCCCCAGCATTTT. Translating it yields CAWSARGQANREPQHF.